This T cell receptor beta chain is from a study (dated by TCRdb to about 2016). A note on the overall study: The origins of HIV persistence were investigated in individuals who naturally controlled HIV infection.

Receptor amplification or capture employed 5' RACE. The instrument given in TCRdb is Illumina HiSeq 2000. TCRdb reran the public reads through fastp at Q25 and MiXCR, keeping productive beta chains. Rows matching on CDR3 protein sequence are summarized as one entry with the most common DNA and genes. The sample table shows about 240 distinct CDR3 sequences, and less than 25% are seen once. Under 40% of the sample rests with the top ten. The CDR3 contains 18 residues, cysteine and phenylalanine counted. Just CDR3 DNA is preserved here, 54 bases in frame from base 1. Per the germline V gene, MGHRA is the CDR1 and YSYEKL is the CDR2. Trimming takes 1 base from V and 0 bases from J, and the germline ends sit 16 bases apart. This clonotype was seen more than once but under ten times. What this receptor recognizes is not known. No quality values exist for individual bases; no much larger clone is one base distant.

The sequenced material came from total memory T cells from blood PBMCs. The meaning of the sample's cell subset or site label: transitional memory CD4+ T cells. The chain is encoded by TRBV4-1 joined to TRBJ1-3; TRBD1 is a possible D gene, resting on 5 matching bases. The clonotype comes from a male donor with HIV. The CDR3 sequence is CASSQAPDSAFSGNTIYF. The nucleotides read TGCGCCAGCAGCCAAGCCCCCGACAGCGCCTTCTCTGGAAACACCATATATTTT.